These T cell receptor beta chains were read from a single sample in a study of early T cells in non-severe SARS-CoV-2 infection. TCRdb itself ran the 5' RACE reads through MiXCR, one entry per CDR3 protein. The table records approximately 120,000 distinct CDR3 sequences, more than 12% of them present only once. Sample: whole blood. All receptors derive from an adult who was a healthcare worker with PCR-confirmed SARS-CoV-2 infection or an uninfected control (not recorded which). Both conserved end residues are part of each CDR3. A D gene is named only where the DNA matches it firmly. Rows give clone size only sometimes, using once, few, many, or a class for an expanded clone.

v_gene: TRBV7-3
d_gene: NA
abundance: NA
j_gene: TRBJ2-3
CDR3aa: CASSPVGPGSTDTQYF
CDR3nt: TGTGCCAGCAGCCCAGTCGGGCCGGGTAGCACAGATACGCAGTATTTT

v_gene: TRBV6-2/TRBV6-3
d_gene: NA
abundance: NA
j_gene: TRBJ1-2
CDR3aa: CASSSRGAFGYTF
CDR3nt: TGTGCCAGCAGCTCCCGGGGGGCTTTTGGCTACACCTTC

v_gene: TRBV24-1
d_gene: NA
abundance: NA
j_gene: TRBJ2-1
CDR3aa: CATSEAGQSEQFF
CDR3nt: TGTGCCACCAGTGAGGCGGGACAAAGTGAGCAGTTCTTC

v_gene: TRBV6-5
d_gene: NA
abundance: NA
j_gene: TRBJ2-3
CDR3aa: CASRRGATDTQYF
CDR3nt: TGTGCCAGCAGAAGGGGGGCCACAGATACGCAGTATTTT

v_gene: TRBV24-1
d_gene: NA
abundance: few
j_gene: TRBJ2-3
CDR3aa: CATSDRPGGASTDTQYF
CDR3nt: TGTGCCACCAGTGACCGCCCGGGGGGCGCGAGCACAGATACGCAGTATTTT

v_gene: TRBV9
d_gene: NA
abundance: NA
j_gene: TRBJ2-7
CDR3aa: CASSVDGTKGYEQYF
CDR3nt: TGTGCCAGCAGCGTAGATGGGACCAAAGGATACGAGCAGTACTTC

v_gene: TRBV5-1
d_gene: NA
abundance: NA
j_gene: TRBJ1-6
CDR3aa: CASSLNAENSPLHF
CDR3nt: TGCGCCAGCAGCTTGAACGCAGAGAATTCACCCCTCCACTTT

v_gene: TRBV18
d_gene: TRBD1
abundance: many
j_gene: TRBJ2-7
CDR3aa: CASSGQGASYEQYF
CDR3nt: TGTGCCAGCTCAGGACAGGGGGCCTCCTACGAGCAGTACTTC

v_gene: TRBV29-1
d_gene: NA
abundance: many
j_gene: TRBJ2-7
CDR3aa: CSVAGEWGAHEQYF
CDR3nt: TGCAGCGTTGCGGGGGAATGGGGGGCGCACGAGCAGTACTTC

v_gene: TRBV5-1
d_gene: NA
abundance: NA
j_gene: TRBJ2-3
CDR3aa: CASSPGMGIDTQYF
CDR3nt: TGCGCCAGCAGCCCGGGCATGGGGATAGATACGCAGTATTTT

v_gene: TRBV20-1
d_gene: NA
abundance: many
j_gene: TRBJ1-2
CDR3aa: CSASGGRLGRTF
CDR3nt: TGCAGTGCTAGTGGAGGGAGGTTGGGCAGAACCTTC

v_gene: TRBV2
d_gene: NA
abundance: few
j_gene: TRBJ1-2
CDR3aa: CASRTDTYGYTF
CDR3nt: TGTGCCAGCAGGACGGACACATATGGCTACACCTTC

v_gene: TRBV24-1
d_gene: NA
abundance: few
j_gene: TRBJ2-3
CDR3aa: CATQEGRDTDTQYF
CDR3nt: TGTGCCACCCAGGAGGGCAGGGACACAGATACGCAGTATTTT

v_gene: TRBV29-1
d_gene: NA
abundance: NA
j_gene: TRBJ1-1
CDR3aa: CSVGQGQNTEAFF
CDR3nt: TGCAGCGTTGGTCAGGGACAAAACACTGAAGCTTTCTTT

v_gene: TRBV6-1
d_gene: TRBD1
abundance: few
j_gene: TRBJ1-6
CDR3aa: CASRGTVNSPLHF
CDR3nt: TGTGCCAGCAGAGGGACAGTTAATTCACCCCTCCACTTT

v_gene: TRBV2
d_gene: NA
abundance: few
j_gene: TRBJ2-7
CDR3aa: CASKPPGNSEQYF
CDR3nt: TGTGCCAGCAAGCCGCCGGGGAATAGCGAGCAGTACTTC

v_gene: TRBV20-1
d_gene: NA
abundance: NA
j_gene: TRBJ2-7
CDR3aa: CSATRDGDYEQYF
CDR3nt: TGCAGTGCTACCCGGGACGGAGACTACGAGCAGTACTTC

v_gene: TRBV7-9
d_gene: TRBD2
abundance: few
j_gene: TRBJ2-3
CDR3aa: CASSRTSGGVYDTDTQYF
CDR3nt: TGTGCCAGTAGCAGAACTAGCGGGGGGGTCTACGACACAGATACGCAGTATTTT

v_gene: TRBV7-8
d_gene: NA
abundance: few
j_gene: TRBJ2-2
CDR3aa: CASSLESPIRQSTGELFF
CDR3nt: TGTGCCAGCAGCTTAGAGTCTCCGATACGGCAGTCCACCGGGGAGCTGTTTTTT

v_gene: TRBV7-9
d_gene: NA
abundance: NA
j_gene: TRBJ1-2
CDR3aa: CASSSLTASYGYTF
CDR3nt: TGTGCCAGCAGCTCGCTGACAGCTAGCTATGGCTACACCTTC

v_gene: TRBV11-2
d_gene: NA
abundance: NA
j_gene: TRBJ2-1
CDR3aa: CASSLGPGSYNEQFF
CDR3nt: TGTGCCAGCAGCTTAGGGCCGGGATCCTACAATGAGCAGTTCTTC

v_gene: TRBV12-3/TRBV12-4
d_gene: NA
abundance: NA
j_gene: TRBJ1-3
CDR3aa: CASSRDRGNTIYF
CDR3nt: TGTGCCAGCAGCCGGGACCGGGGAAACACCATATATTTT

v_gene: TRBV7-9
d_gene: TRBD2
abundance: NA
j_gene: TRBJ2-5
CDR3aa: CASSPLAEGETQYF
CDR3nt: TGTGCCAGCAGCCCTCTAGCGGAGGGAGAGACCCAGTACTTC

v_gene: TRBV7-9
d_gene: TRBD1
abundance: NA
j_gene: TRBJ1-2
CDR3aa: CASSLTGTGIYGYTF
CDR3nt: TGTGCCAGCAGCTTAACCGGGACAGGAATCTATGGCTACACCTTC

v_gene: TRBV6-4
d_gene: NA
abundance: NA
j_gene: TRBJ1-2
CDR3aa: CASSDSPEGDGYTF
CDR3nt: TGTGCCAGCAGTGACTCCCCAGAGGGGGATGGCTACACCTTC

v_gene: TRBV10-2
d_gene: NA
abundance: NA
j_gene: TRBJ1-4
CDR3aa: CAYRGPGNEKLFF
CDR3nt: TGCGCCTACCGGGGCCCGGGTAATGAAAAACTGTTTTTT

v_gene: TRBV30
d_gene: NA
abundance: few
j_gene: TRBJ2-5
CDR3aa: CAWSQDRQYQETQYF
CDR3nt: TGTGCCTGGAGCCAAGATAGACAGTACCAAGAGACCCAGTACTTC

v_gene: TRBV7-6
d_gene: TRBD1
abundance: few
j_gene: TRBJ1-1
CDR3aa: CASSLETGGATEAFF
CDR3nt: TGTGCCAGCAGCTTAGAGACAGGGGGCGCCACTGAAGCTTTCTTT

v_gene: TRBV10-1
d_gene: NA
abundance: NA
j_gene: TRBJ2-3
CDR3aa: CASSEVDGARRDTQYF
CDR3nt: TGCGCCAGCAGTGAGGTGGACGGGGCTCGAAGGGATACGCAGTATTTT

v_gene: TRBV2
d_gene: NA
abundance: NA
j_gene: TRBJ2-1
CDR3aa: CASHRRTGWGHNEQFF
CDR3nt: TGTGCCAGCCATCGAAGAACAGGGTGGGGTCACAATGAGCAGTTCTTC

v_gene: TRBV19
d_gene: NA
abundance: many
j_gene: TRBJ1-1
CDR3aa: CASSLTGQMNTEAFF
CDR3nt: TGTGCCAGTAGTCTCACCGGACAGATGAACACTGAAGCTTTCTTT

v_gene: TRBV12-5
d_gene: NA
abundance: few
j_gene: TRBJ2-5
CDR3aa: CASGLTQETQYF
CDR3nt: TGTGCTAGTGGTTTGACACAAGAGACCCAGTACTTC

v_gene: TRBV24-1
d_gene: NA
abundance: few
j_gene: TRBJ1-5
CDR3aa: CATDGNDGVDQPQHF
CDR3nt: TGTGCCACCGACGGAAATGATGGGGTTGACCAGCCCCAGCATTTT

v_gene: TRBV7-9
d_gene: TRBD1
abundance: NA
j_gene: TRBJ2-3
CDR3aa: CASSLTGQDTDTQYF
CDR3nt: TGTGCCAGCAGCCTCACGGGACAGGACACAGATACGCAGTATTTT

v_gene: TRBV28
d_gene: NA
abundance: few
j_gene: TRBJ2-3
CDR3aa: CASSLDNLQDTQYF
CDR3nt: TGTGCCAGCAGTCTCGACAATCTCCAAGATACGCAGTATTTT

v_gene: TRBV19
d_gene: NA
abundance: NA
j_gene: TRBJ1-5
CDR3aa: CASSIRDGGRPQPQHF
CDR3nt: TGTGCCAGTAGTATCAGAGATGGGGGTAGGCCTCAGCCCCAGCATTTT

v_gene: TRBV30
d_gene: TRBD2
abundance: NA
j_gene: TRBJ2-7
CDR3aa: CAWSKGLTYEQYF
CDR3nt: TGTGCCTGGAGCAAGGGACTAACGTACGAGCAGTACTTC

v_gene: TRBV7-8
d_gene: NA
abundance: few
j_gene: TRBJ1-5
CDR3aa: CASSLSGGRNQPQHF
CDR3nt: TGTGCCAGCAGCCTATCGGGGGGTCGCAATCAGCCCCAGCATTTT

v_gene: TRBV7-6
d_gene: NA
abundance: NA
j_gene: TRBJ2-7
CDR3aa: CASSLVDSPTYEQYF
CDR3nt: TGTGCCAGCAGCTTGGTGGACAGTCCGACTTACGAGCAGTACTTC

v_gene: TRBV30
d_gene: TRBD1
abundance: NA
j_gene: TRBJ2-1
CDR3aa: CAWSAQGAIYNEQFF
CDR3nt: TGTGCCTGGAGTGCCCAGGGGGCAATCTACAATGAGCAGTTCTTC

v_gene: TRBV30
d_gene: NA
abundance: few
j_gene: TRBJ1-4
CDR3aa: CAWSKQAGGEKLFF
CDR3nt: TGTGCCTGGAGTAAACAGGCGGGGGGTGAAAAACTGTTTTTT

v_gene: TRBV3-1
d_gene: NA
abundance: NA
j_gene: TRBJ2-7
CDR3aa: CASSSGIFAYEQYF
CDR3nt: TGTGCCAGCAGCTCCGGGATTTTCGCCTACGAGCAGTACTTC

v_gene: TRBV7-2
d_gene: NA
abundance: NA
j_gene: TRBJ2-3
CDR3aa: CASSLALEGTQYF
CDR3nt: TGTGCCAGCAGCTTGGCCCTAGAAGGTACGCAGTATTTT

v_gene: TRBV11-2
d_gene: NA
abundance: few
j_gene: TRBJ2-2
CDR3aa: CASSWMGRGRNTGELFF
CDR3nt: TGTGCCAGCAGCTGGATGGGCAGGGGTCGAAACACCGGGGAGCTGTTTTTT

v_gene: TRBV30
d_gene: TRBD1
abundance: NA
j_gene: TRBJ1-2
CDR3aa: CAWSQGARNYGYTF
CDR3nt: TGTGCCTGGTCACAGGGGGCGCGGAACTATGGCTACACCTTC

v_gene: TRBV7-9
d_gene: NA
abundance: few
j_gene: TRBJ2-2
CDR3aa: CAISENTGELFF
CDR3nt: TGTGCCATCTCGGAGAACACCGGGGAGCTGTTTTTT

v_gene: TRBV3-1
d_gene: NA
abundance: NA
j_gene: TRBJ2-4
CDR3aa: CASSHGGLAKNIQYF
CDR3nt: TGTGCCAGCAGCCACGGGGGACTAGCCAAAAACATTCAGTACTTC

v_gene: TRBV15
d_gene: TRBD1
abundance: NA
j_gene: TRBJ2-1
CDR3aa: CATSRMGQYNEQFF
CDR3nt: TGTGCCACCAGCAGGATGGGACAGTACAATGAGCAGTTCTTC

v_gene: TRBV11-2
d_gene: NA
abundance: NA
j_gene: TRBJ1-1
CDR3aa: CASSSRSNLWNTEAFF
CDR3nt: TGTGCCAGCAGCTCCAGATCCAATCTATGGAACACTGAAGCTTTCTTT

v_gene: TRBV6-6
d_gene: NA
abundance: NA
j_gene: TRBJ1-6
CDR3aa: CASSYSSHQGGSSYNSPLHF
CDR3nt: TGTGCCAGCAGTTACTCTTCCCATCAGGGCGGGAGCTCCTATAATTCACCCCTCCACTTT

v_gene: TRBV11-1
d_gene: NA
abundance: NA
j_gene: TRBJ2-3
CDR3aa: CASRLLGAATDTQYF
CDR3nt: TGTGCCAGCCGCCTGCTCGGGGCCGCCACAGATACGCAGTATTTT

v_gene: TRBV7-8
d_gene: TRBD1
abundance: many
j_gene: TRBJ1-3
CDR3aa: CASSLAGQGPGNTIYF
CDR3nt: TGTGCCAGCAGCTTAGCGGGACAGGGACCTGGAAACACCATATATTTT

v_gene: TRBV13
d_gene: NA
abundance: NA
j_gene: TRBJ2-1
CDR3aa: CASRDYLRDEQFF
CDR3nt: TGTGCCAGCAGAGACTACCTGCGGGATGAGCAGTTCTTC

v_gene: TRBV4-1
d_gene: NA
abundance: NA
j_gene: TRBJ1-1
CDR3aa: CASSQATAGVTEAFF
CDR3nt: TGCGCCAGCAGCCAAGCAACCGCGGGGGTTACTGAAGCTTTCTTT

v_gene: TRBV3-1
d_gene: TRBD1
abundance: few
j_gene: TRBJ1-1
CDR3aa: CASTRQGPNTEAFF
CDR3nt: TGTGCCAGCACGCGACAGGGACCGAACACTGAAGCTTTCTTT